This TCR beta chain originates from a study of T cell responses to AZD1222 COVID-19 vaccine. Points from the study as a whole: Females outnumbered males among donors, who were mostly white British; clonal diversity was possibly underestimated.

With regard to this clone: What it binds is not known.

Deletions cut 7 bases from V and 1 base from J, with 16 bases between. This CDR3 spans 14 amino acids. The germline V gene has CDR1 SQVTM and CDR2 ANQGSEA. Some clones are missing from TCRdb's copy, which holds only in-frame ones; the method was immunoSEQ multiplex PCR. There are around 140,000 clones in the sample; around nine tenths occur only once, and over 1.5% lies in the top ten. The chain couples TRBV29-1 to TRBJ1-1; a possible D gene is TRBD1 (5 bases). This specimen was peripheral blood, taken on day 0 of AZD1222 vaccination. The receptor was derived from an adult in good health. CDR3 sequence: CSASTGTENTEAFF. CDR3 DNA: TGCAGCGCCTCAACCGGGACCGAGAACACTGAAGCTTTCTTT.